The TCR beta chain under discussion was sequenced for a study of cytomegalovirus exposure and HLA in healthy donors. General study results and limits: As immune exposure information, only CMV serostatus was available.

This clone was seen once. Its antigen is as yet unknown. PCR amplification relied on 60 Vbeta primers (plus 13 Jbeta primers). In the original analysis: Roughly 9.9 million shared chains were among the about 80 million unique TCR beta chains that a later analysis counted. Assay used: immunoSEQ multiplex PCR; TCRdb lists only in-frame clones, some missing. V and J calls and clone size follow that table, whereas D and trimming were derived from the DNA. The data show approximately 100,000 clones, 65% to 75% seen once. The V gene's germline CDR1 is SGDLS and CDR2 YYNGEE. CDR3 length equals 15 residues. V was pared by 4 bases and J by 0 bases, with 10 bases between.

Sequencing was performed on PBMCs. This chain links TRBV9 with TRBJ1-4, with D possibly matching TRBD1 (6 bases). The receptor's source is a man aged 40-49 years in good health and CMV-seropositive. In DNA form, the CDR3 reads TGTGCCAGCAGCAACGGACAGACAACTAATGAAAAACTGTTTTTT. Protein: CASSNGQTTNEKLFF.